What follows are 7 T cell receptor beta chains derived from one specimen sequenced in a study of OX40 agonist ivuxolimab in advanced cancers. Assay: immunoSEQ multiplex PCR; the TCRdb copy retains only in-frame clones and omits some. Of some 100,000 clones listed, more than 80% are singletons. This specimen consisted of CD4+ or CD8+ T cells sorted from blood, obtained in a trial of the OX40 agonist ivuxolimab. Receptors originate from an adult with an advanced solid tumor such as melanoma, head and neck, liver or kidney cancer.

The CDR3 DNA sequence: TGTGCCAGCAGCCCTGGAGGGGGCGCTTATAACGTGCAGCCCCAGCATTTT. This sequence encodes CASSPGGGAYNVQPQHF. The chain carries TRBV7-2 and TRBJ1-5, with 7 positions matching TRBD1. Germline V gene data show CDR1 as SGHTA and CDR2 as FQGNSA. V was pared by 5 bases and J by 7 bases, with 17 bases of the junction left unmatched. This CDR3 has 17 amino acids.

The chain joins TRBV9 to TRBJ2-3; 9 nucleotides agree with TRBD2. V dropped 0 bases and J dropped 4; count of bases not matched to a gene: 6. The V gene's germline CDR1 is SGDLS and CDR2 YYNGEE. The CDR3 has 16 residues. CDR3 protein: CASSVGRGGQADTQYF. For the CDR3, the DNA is TGTGCCAGCAGCGTAGGGCGGGGGGGCCAGGCAGATACGCAGTATTTT.

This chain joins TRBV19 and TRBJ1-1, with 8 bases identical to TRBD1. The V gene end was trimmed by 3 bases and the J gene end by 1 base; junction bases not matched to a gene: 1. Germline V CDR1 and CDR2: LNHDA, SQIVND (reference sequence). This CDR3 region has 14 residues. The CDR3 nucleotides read TGTGCCAGTAGTATCGGGACAGGGAACACTGAAGCTTTCTTT. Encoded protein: CASSIGTGNTEAFF.

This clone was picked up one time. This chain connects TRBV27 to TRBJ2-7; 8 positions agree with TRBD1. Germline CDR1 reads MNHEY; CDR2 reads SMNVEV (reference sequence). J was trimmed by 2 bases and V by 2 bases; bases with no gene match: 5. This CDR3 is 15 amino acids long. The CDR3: CASSLRGQGAYEQYF. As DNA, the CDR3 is TGTGCCAGCAGTTTACGCGGACAGGGTGCCTACGAGCAGTACTTC.

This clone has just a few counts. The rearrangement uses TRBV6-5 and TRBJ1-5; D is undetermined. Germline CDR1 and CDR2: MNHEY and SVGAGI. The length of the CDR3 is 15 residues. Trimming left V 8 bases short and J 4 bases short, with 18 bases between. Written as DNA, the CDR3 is TGTGCCAGCGGAGGAGGTGGCCGGGGAAATCAGCCCCAGCATTTT. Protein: CASGGGGRGNQPQHF.

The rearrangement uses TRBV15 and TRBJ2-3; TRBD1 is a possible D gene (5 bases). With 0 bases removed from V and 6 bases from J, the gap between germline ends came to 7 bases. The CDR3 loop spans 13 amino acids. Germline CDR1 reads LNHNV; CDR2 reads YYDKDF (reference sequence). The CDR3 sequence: CATSRDKGDTQYF. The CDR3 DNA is TGTGCCACCAGCAGAGATAAGGGGGATACGCAGTATTTT. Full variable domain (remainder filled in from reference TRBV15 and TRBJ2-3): DAMVIQNPRYQVTQFGKPVTLSCSQTLNHNVMYWYQQKSSQAPKLLFHYYDKDFNNEADTPDNFQSRRPNTSFCFLDIRSPGLGDTAMYLCATSRDKGDTQYFGPGTRLTVL.

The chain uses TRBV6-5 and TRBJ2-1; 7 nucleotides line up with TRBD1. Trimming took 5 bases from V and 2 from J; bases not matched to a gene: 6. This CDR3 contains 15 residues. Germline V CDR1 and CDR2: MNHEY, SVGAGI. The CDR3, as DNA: TGTGCCAGCAGTCCAGGACAGGCGACCTACAATGAGCAGTTCTTC. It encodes CASSPGQATYNEQFF.